This T cell receptor beta chain was sequenced during a study of OX40 agonist ivuxolimab in advanced cancers. Overall study context: All patients had ivuxolimab intravenously every 2 weeks at 0.01 to 10 mg/kg. Each dose-escalation patient presented with hepatocellular carcinoma, melanoma, renal cell or head and neck cancer. Study results and caveats: Average numbers of expanded clones were greater in CD8+ T cells than in CD4+. In a subset of nonresponders, normalized T-cell clonal expansion was also low.

In this sample, this clone turned up once. Its antigen is unidentified. Profiling relied on immunoSEQ multiplex PCR, and the TCRdb table lists in-frame clones only, not all of them. Here the sample spans more than 35,000 clones, approximately 80% being singletons. This clonotype was sampled from an adult with an advanced solid tumor such as melanoma, head and neck, liver or kidney cancer. Sequencing was performed on CD4+ or CD8+ T cells sorted from blood, taken in a trial of the OX40 agonist ivuxolimab.

CDR3 in amino acids: CASSPGLAGTSYEQYF. The CDR3 DNA sequence: TGTGCCAGCAGCCCGGGACTAGCGGGGACATCCTACGAGCAGTACTTC. V gene TRBV7-6 combines with J gene TRBJ2-7, with 13 bases lining up with TRBD2. Germline lookup yields CDR1 SGHVS and CDR2 FNYEAQ. Trimming removed 5 bases from V and 1 base from J; junction bases left unmatched: 5. The CDR3 runs 16 residues.